This TCR beta chain was recovered during a study of blood T cell repertoires in COVID-19. At the level of the study: The samples span acute and convalescent COVID-19 from the United States, Italy and Spain. T cells, B-cell-depleted T cells, or PBMCs provided the cDNA or gDNA that served as material.

Authors' processing steps: Estimation of nucleated cell counts was performed using reference gene primer amplification. The repertoire was sequenced with immunoSEQ multiplex PCR; TCRdb's copy has only in-frame clones and lacks some. V and J calls plus clone size are reproduced from that table; the DNA served to infer D and trimming. The sample contains 100,000 to 150,000 clones, approximately 80% of which appear only once. This CDR3 contains 14 residues. Trimming removed 0 bases from V and 6 bases from J, with 9 bases in between. The J gene is TRBJ1-5, the V gene TRBV23-1; perhaps TRBD1 as D (6 bases). TRBV23-1 is sorted into the ORF group, with uncertain function. The origin of this receptor is a woman aged 45-59 years with acute or convalescent COVID-19. Sequencing input: peripheral blood. Written as DNA, the CDR3 is TGCGCCAGCAGTCAATCTACAGGGACTCAGCCCCAGCATTTT. Protein sequence: CASSQSTGTQPQHF.